This TCR beta chain emerged from a study of graft-versus-host responses after intestinal transplantation. Study-wide background: Each recipient received anti-thymocyte globulin induction, then tacrolimus and steroids for two to three years.

Sequencing used immunoSEQ multiplex PCR; TCRdb keeps in-frame clones, though not all of them. The top ten clones hold approximately 0.73% of a sample with 77,000 or so clones, roughly 90% of them seen once. With regard to this clone: The antigen remains unidentified.

V shed 3 bases, J shed 2 bases, and the junction held 3 bases outside the gene matches. This CDR3 comprises 15 residues. Germline values: CDR1 MRHNA, CDR2 SNTAGT. Study findings and constraints: Within the allografts of patients who had graft-donor T cell macrochimerism, graft-versus-host to host-versus-graft clonal ratios were high.

Material: PBMCs, obtained 98 days after intestinal transplantation. The TCR was taken from a human patient who received an intestinal transplant, so some T cells may come from the graft donor. V and J are TRBV6-4 and TRBJ2-3, with 9 positions matching TRBD2. CDR3 sequence: CASSEVAGDTDTQYF. As DNA, the CDR3 is TGTGCCAGCAGTGAAGTAGCGGGGGACACAGATACGCAGTATTTT.